This T cell receptor beta chain was captured in a study of T cell responses to AZD1222 COVID-19 vaccine. J gave up 5 bases and V 3 bases, and 2 bases lay outside the gene matches. Germline loops: CDR1 LGHNA, CDR2 YNFKEQ. This CDR3 comprises 14 residues. Pooling was applied to second doses at about 4 or about 12 weeks. Generated by immunoSEQ multiplex PCR, the TCRdb table keeps only in-frame clones and is missing some. The table records under 150,000 clones, approximately 90% of them present only once. This chain links TRBV4-2 with TRBJ1-4, with 8 bases lining up with TRBD1. This receptor was taken from an adult who received the AZD1222 COVID-19 vaccine. The material was peripheral blood, obtained 28 days after the second AZD1222 dose. The CDR3 sequence is CASSQRTGNEKLFF. CDR3 nucleotides: TGTGCCAGCAGCCAGAGGACAGGGAATGAAAAACTGTTTTTT.